This passage covers 10 T cell receptor beta chains from one sample sequenced in a study of blood T cell repertoires in COVID-19. Method: immunoSEQ multiplex PCR; TCRdb's copy keeps in-frame clones and lacks some. Among 250,000 to 400,000 clones, about 90% were seen once, and the ten largest hold roughly 2.9%. Input material: peripheral blood. All receptors come from a woman aged 25 to 39 with COVID-19, enrolled during active disease.

The chain uses TRBV4-1 and TRBJ2-5, with D unresolved. The CDR3 runs 13 residues. V was shortened by 1 base and J by 2 bases, with 5 bases between the two germline ends. The V gene's germline CDR1 is MGHRA and CDR2 YSYEKL. The CDR3 DNA sequence: TGCGCCAGCAGCCAAGTAATGCAAGAGACCCAGTACTTC. It is translated as CASSQVMQETQYF.

The chain is built from TRBV5-1 and TRBJ2-7; D might be TRBD2 (6 bases). Germline values: CDR1 SGHRS, CDR2 YFSETQ. Trimming cost V 0 bases and J 2 bases, with 12 bases left between them. The CDR3 extends over 15 amino acids. The chain's CDR3 is CASSLVTGGTYEQYF. In DNA form, the CDR3 reads TGCGCCAGCAGCTTGGTTACGGGCGGGACCTACGAGCAGTACTTC. Supplemented by reference TRBV5-1 and TRBJ2-7, the full variable domain reads KAGVTQTPRYLIKTRGQQVTLSCSPISGHRSVSWYQQTPGQGLQFLFEYFSETQRNKGNFPGRFSGRQFSNSRSEMNVSTLELGDSALYLCASSLVTGGTYEQYFGPGTRLTVT.

The genes are TRBV7-2 and TRBJ1-6; D unresolved. Germline CDR1 is SGHTA and CDR2 is FQGNSA. The ends were cut back, 5 bases at V and 7 bases at J, with 15 bases in the middle. This CDR3 is 15 amino acids long. The CDR3 is CASSPLRAENSPLHF. In DNA form, the CDR3 reads TGTGCCAGCAGCCCCCTGCGGGCGGAAAATTCACCCCTCCACTTT.

The V gene is TRBV6-6, the J gene TRBJ1-1; TRBD1 aligns across 9 bases. After removal of 5 bases from V and 5 bases from J, the junction contained 6 bases not matched to a gene. CDR1 and CDR2 from the germline V gene are MNHNY and SVGAGI (reference sequence). This CDR3 comprises 14 residues. CDR3 region: CASSPGQGLTEAFF. The CDR3 bases are TGTGCCAGCAGTCCCGGACAGGGGTTGACTGAAGCTTTCTTT.

This clone has only one observation. This chain joins TRBV29-1 and TRBJ2-1; tentative D call: TRBD2 (5 bases). Trimming removed 7 bases from V and 6 bases from J, with 16 bases in between. CDR3 length equals 13 residues. Looked up from germline, CDR1 is SQVTM and CDR2 is ANQGSEA. CDR3 sequence reads: CSGRDSDFNEQFF. CDR3 nucleotide sequence: TGCAGCGGGAGAGACTCGGACTTCAATGAGCAGTTCTTC.

The gene calls are TRBV28 and TRBJ1-1; D might be TRBD1 (5 bases). V dropped 3 bases and J dropped 10 bases, with 15 bases sitting between them. The CDR3 sequence is 13 residues long. CDR1 and CDR2 (germline): MDHEN, SYDVKM. In DNA form, the CDR3 reads TGTGCCAGCAGTTTGACGGGGCGGGGTTTAGCTTTCTTT. Amino acid sequence: CASSLTGRGLAFF.

This clone was recorded once. In nucleotides, the CDR3 is TGTGCCACCAGTGATTCCGGCTACCAGGGTGAGCAGTTCTTC. Its protein is CATSDSGYQGEQFF. The chain has TRBV24-1 and TRBJ2-1, with a weak D call TRBD1 (5 bases). Germline CDR1 KGHDR, CDR2 SFDVKD. The germline V and J ends were trimmed by 2 bases and 9 bases, with 13 bases remaining between them. The CDR3 covers 14 residues.

The chain is built from TRBV2 and TRBJ1-1, with D unresolved. The CDR3 contains 12 residues. V lost 1 base and J 7 bases, leaving 7 bases between the germline ends. The germline V gene encodes CDR1 SNHLY and CDR2 FYNNEI. The CDR3 DNA is TGTGCCAGCAGTGAAGGGAGTTTTGAAGCTTTCTTT. Its protein product is CASSEGSFEAFF.

The chain joins TRBV15 to TRBJ2-1, with TRBD1 matching over 9 bases. This CDR3 region has 16 residues. Germline V gene lookup returns CDR1 LNHNV and CDR2 YYDKDF (reference sequence). J gave up 7 bases and V 3 bases, and 10 bases lay outside the gene matches. This CDR3 is CATSSSPGTGSNEQFF. As DNA, the CDR3 is TGTGCCACCAGCAGTTCACCCGGGACAGGGTCGAATGAGCAGTTCTTC.

This clone was detected only once. J is TRBJ2-7 and V is TRBV29-1; 7 bases agree with TRBD2. After removal of 3 bases from V and 6 bases from J, the junction contained 8 bases not matched to a gene. The germline V gene encodes CDR1 SQVTM and CDR2 ANQGSEA. CDR3 length equals 13 residues. CDR3 sequence: CSVEREGKGEQYF. The CDR3 DNA is TGCAGCGTTGAGAGGGAGGGGAAGGGCGAGCAGTACTTC.